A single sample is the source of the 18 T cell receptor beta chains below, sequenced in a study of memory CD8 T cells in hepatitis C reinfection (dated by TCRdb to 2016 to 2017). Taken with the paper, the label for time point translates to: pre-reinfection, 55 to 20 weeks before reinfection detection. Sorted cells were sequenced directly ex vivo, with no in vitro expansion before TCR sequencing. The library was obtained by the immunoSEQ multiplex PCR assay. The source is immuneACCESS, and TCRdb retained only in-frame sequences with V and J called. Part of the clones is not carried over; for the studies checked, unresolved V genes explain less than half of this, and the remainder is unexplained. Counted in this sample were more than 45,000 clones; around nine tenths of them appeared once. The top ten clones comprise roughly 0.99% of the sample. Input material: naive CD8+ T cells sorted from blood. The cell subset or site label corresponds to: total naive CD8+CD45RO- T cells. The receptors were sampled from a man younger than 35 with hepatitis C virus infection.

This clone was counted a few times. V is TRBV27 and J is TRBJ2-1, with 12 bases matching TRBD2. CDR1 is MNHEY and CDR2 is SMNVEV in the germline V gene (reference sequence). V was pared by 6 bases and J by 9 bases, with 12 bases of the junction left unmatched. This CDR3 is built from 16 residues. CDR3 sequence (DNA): TGTGCCAGCAGACCTACTCTAGCGGGAGGGCCGGGTGAGCAGTTCTTC. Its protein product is CASRPTLAGGPGEQFF.

This chain's CDR3 is CASSLIRNSPLHF. The CDR3 DNA sequence: TGTGCCAGCAGTCTCATTCGGAATTCACCCCTCCACTTT. The gene calls are TRBV27 and TRBJ1-6; D is uncertain. This CDR3 contains 13 residues. Germline CDR1 and CDR2: MNHEY and SMNVEV (reference sequence). V dropped 5 bases and J dropped 7 bases, with 9 bases sitting between them.

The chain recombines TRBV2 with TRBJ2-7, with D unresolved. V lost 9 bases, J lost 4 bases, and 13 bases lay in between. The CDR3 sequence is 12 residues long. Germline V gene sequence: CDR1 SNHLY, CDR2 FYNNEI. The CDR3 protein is CASQGEEYEQYF. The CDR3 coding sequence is TGTGCCAGTCAAGGAGAAGAATACGAGCAGTACTTC.

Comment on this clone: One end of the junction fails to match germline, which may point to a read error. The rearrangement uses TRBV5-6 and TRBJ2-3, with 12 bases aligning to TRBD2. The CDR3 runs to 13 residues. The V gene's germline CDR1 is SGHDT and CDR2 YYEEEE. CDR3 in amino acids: CASSPPSGGVQDF. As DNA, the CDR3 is TGTGCCAGCAGCCCGCCTAGCGGGGGGGTTCAAGATTTT.

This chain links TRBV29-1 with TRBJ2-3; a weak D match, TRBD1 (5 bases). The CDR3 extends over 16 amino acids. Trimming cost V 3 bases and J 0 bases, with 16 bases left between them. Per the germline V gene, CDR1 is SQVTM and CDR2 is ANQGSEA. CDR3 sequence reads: CSVENQTVTSTDTQYF. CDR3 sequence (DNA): TGCAGCGTTGAGAACCAGACAGTCACTAGCACAGATACGCAGTATTTT.

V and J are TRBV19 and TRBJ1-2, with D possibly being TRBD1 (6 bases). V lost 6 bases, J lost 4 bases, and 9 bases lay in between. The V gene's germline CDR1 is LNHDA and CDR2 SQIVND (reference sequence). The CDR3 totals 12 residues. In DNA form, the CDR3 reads TGTGCCAGTAGAGGACAGAGCTATGGCTACACCTTC. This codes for CASRGQSYGYTF.

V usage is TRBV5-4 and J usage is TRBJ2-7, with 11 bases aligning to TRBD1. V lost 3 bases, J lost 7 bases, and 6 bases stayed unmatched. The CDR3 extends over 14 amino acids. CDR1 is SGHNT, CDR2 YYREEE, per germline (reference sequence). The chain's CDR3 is CASSYGQGAQEQYF. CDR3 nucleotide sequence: TGTGCCAGCAGCTACGGACAGGGGGCTCAGGAGCAGTACTTC.

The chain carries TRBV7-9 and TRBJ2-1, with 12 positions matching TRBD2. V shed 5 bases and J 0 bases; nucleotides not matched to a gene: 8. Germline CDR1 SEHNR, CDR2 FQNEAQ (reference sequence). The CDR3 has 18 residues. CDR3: CASSIGTSGRSSYNEQFF. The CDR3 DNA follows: TGTGCCAGCAGCATAGGGACTAGCGGGCGTAGCTCCTACAATGAGCAGTTCTTC. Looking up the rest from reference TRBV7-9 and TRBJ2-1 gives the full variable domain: DTGVSQNPRHKITKRGQNVTFRCDPISEHNRLYWYRQTLGQGPEFLTYFQNEAQLEKSRLLSDRFSAERPKGSFSTLEIQRTEQGDSAMYLCASSIGTSGRSSYNEQFFGPGTRLTVL.

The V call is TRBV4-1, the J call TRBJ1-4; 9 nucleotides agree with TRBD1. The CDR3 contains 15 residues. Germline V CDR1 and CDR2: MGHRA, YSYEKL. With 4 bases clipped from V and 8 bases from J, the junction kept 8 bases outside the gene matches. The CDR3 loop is CASSLGDREGEKLFF. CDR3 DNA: TGCGCCAGCAGCCTCGGGGACAGGGAGGGAGAAAAACTGTTTTTT.

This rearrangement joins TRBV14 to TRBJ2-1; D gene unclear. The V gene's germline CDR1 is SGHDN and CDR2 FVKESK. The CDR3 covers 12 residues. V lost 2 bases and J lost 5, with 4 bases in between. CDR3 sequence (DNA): TGTGCCAGCAGCCAAATCAACAATGAGCAGTTCTTC. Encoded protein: CASSQINNEQFF.

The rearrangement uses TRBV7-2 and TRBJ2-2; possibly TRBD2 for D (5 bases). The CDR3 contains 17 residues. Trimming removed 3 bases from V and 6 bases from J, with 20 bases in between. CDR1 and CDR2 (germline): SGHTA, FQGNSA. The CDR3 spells CASSFPKERSKAGELFF. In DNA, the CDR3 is TGTGCCAGCAGCTTTCCCAAGGAGCGGAGCAAGGCCGGGGAGCTGTTTTTT.

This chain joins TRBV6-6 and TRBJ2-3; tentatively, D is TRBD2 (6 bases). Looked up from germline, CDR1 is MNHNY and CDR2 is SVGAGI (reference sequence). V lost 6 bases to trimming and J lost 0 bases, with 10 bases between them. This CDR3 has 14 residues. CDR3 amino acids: CASSRDFSTDTQYF. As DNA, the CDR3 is TGTGCCAGCAGCCGGGACTTTAGCACAGATACGCAGTATTTT.

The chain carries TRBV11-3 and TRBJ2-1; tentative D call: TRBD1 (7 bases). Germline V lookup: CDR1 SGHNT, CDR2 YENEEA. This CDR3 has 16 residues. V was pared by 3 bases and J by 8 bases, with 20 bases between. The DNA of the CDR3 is TGTGCCAGCAGCTTGAGGGGCGGGACAGTTAGAGATGAGCAGTTCTTC. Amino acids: CASSLRGGTVRDEQFF.

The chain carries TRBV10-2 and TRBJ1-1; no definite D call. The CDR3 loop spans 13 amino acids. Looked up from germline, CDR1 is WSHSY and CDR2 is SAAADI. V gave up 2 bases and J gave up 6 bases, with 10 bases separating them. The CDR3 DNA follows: TGCGCCAGCAGTGAGCGGGAGAGGGCTGAAGCTTTCTTT. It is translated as CASSERERAEAFF.

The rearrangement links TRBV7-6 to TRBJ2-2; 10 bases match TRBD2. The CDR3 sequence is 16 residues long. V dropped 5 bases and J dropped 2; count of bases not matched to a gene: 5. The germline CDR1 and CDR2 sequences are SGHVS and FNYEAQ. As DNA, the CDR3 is TGTGCCAGCAGCCTTGGACTAGCGGCCAACACCGGGGAGCTGTTTTTT. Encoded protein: CASSLGLAANTGELFF. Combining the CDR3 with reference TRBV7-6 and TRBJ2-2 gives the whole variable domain GAGVSQSPRYKVTKRGQDVALRCDPISGHVSLYWYRQALGQGPEFLTYFNYEAQQDKSGLPNDRFSAERPEGSISTLTIQRTEQRDSAMYRCASSLGLAANTGELFFGEGSRLTVL.

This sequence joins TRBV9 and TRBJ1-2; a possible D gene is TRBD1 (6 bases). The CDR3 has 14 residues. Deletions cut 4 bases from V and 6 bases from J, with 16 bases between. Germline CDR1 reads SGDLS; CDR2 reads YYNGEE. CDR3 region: CASSPWTVQDGYTF. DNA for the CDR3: TGTGCCAGCAGCCCCTGGACAGTCCAGGATGGCTACACCTTC.

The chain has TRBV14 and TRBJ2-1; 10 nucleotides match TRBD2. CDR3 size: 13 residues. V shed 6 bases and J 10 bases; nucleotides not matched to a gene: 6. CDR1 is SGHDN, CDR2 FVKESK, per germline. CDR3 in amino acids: CASSPGLAEEQFF. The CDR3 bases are TGTGCCAGCAGTCCCGGACTAGCGGAGGAGCAGTTCTTC. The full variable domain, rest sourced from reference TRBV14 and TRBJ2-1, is EAGVTQFPSHSVIEKGQTVTLRCDPISGHDNLYWYRRVMGKEIKFLLHFVKESKQDESGMPNNRFLAERTGGTYSTLKVQPAELEDSGVYFCASSPGLAEEQFFGPGTRLTVL.

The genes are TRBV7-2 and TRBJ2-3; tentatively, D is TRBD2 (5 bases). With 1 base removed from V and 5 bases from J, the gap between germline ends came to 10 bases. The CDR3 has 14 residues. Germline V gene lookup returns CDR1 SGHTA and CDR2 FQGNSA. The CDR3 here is CASSLGSGIDTQYF. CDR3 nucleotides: TGTGCCAGCAGCTTAGGGTCGGGGATAGATACGCAGTATTTT.